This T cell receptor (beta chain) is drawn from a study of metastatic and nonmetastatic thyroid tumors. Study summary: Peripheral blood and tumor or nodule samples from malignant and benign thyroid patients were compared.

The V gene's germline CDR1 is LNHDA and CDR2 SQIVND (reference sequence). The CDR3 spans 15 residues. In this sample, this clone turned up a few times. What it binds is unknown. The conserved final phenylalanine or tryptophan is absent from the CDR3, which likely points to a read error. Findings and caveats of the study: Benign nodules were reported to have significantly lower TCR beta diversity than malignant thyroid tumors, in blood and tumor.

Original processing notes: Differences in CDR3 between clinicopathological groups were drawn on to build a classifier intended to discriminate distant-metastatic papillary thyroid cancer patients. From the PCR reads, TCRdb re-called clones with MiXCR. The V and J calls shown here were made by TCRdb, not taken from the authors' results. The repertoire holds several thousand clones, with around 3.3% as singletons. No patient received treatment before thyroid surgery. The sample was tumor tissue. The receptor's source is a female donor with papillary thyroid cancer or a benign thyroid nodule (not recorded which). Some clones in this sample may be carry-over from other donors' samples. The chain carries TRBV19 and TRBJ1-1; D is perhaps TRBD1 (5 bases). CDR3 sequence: CTSINHQGMNTEAFL. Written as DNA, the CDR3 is TGTACCAGTATTAACCACCAGGGAATGAACACTGAAGCTTTCCTT.